This entry lists 21 T cell receptor beta chains sequenced from one sample in a study of blood T cells in healthy people across ages. Next came a second PCR, run for roughly 6 to 11 cycles, which used a sample-barcoded 5' primer along with a J-beta primer mix. TCRdb fed the 5' RACE reads into MiXCR, producing one record per CDR3 protein. The table includes about 1.1 million distinct CDR3 sequences, 35% to 45% detected once. The sequenced material came from blood. The receptors here all came from a man in his late teens or twenties in good health.

V is TRBV20-1 and J is TRBJ1-5; a possible D gene is TRBD1 (6 bases). CDR1 and CDR2 from the germline V gene are DFQATT and SNEGSKA (reference sequence). With 5 bases removed from V and 0 bases from J, the gap between germline ends came to 11 bases. The CDR3 length is 14 residues. CDR3 region: CSAVRGYSNQPQHF. CDR3 DNA sequence: TGCAGTGCTGTCAGGGGTTATAGCAATCAGCCCCAGCATTTT.

With respect to this clonotype: One end of the junction varies from germline; a read error may be responsible. The chain recombines TRBV6-5 with TRBJ2-1; possible D gene TRBD2, 6 bases. Germline lookup yields CDR1 MNHEY and CDR2 SVGAGI. This CDR3 comprises 15 residues. CDR3 coding DNA: TGTGCCAGCAGTTACTCTAGCGGAGGTGTGGATGAGCAGTGCTTC. The encoded protein is CASSYSSGGVDEQCF.

In this sample, this clonotype turned up a few times. This chain connects TRBV29-1 to TRBJ2-1; 8 bases are a match to TRBD1. Trimming removed 7 bases from V and 8 bases from J; junction bases left unmatched: 10. This CDR3 is built from 13 residues. The V gene's germline CDR1 is SQVTM and CDR2 ANQGSEA. The CDR3 DNA is TGCAGCGGGAGGACAGGGAGCGGTTATGAGCAGTTCTTC. Translation: CSGRTGSGYEQFF.

V and J are TRBV5-6 and TRBJ1-2, with D uncertain. Trimming left V 4 bases short and J 5 bases short, with 12 bases between. The CDR3 runs 13 residues. Germline CDR1 is SGHDT and CDR2 is YYEEEE. This CDR3 is CASSPGGEYGYTF. Written as DNA, the CDR3 is TGTGCCAGCAGCCCAGGTGGAGAATATGGCTACACCTTC.

The chain joins TRBV6-6 to TRBJ1-1, with 7 bases lining up with TRBD1. This CDR3 spans 14 amino acids. The ends lost 5 bases at V and 6 bases at J; junction bases unmatched: 9. Germline CDR1 MNHNY, CDR2 SVGAGI (reference sequence). CDR3 amino acids: CASSPGPRGPEAFF. The DNA for the CDR3 is TGTGCCAGCAGTCCCGGGCCAAGGGGGCCTGAAGCTTTCTTT.

The chain carries TRBV20-1 and TRBJ2-1; a weak D match, TRBD2 (7 bases). The closer fit of TRBJ2-7 to the DNA end suggests the J call may be wrong. The CDR3 loop spans 15 amino acids. The germline CDR1 and CDR2 sequences are DFQATT and SNEGSKA (reference sequence). CDR3 nucleotides: TGCAGTGCTGCCGGACGGGGGGCCTCTTACAATGAGCAGTACTTC. Amino acids: CSAAGRGASYNEQYF.

This rearrangement joins TRBV11-2 to TRBJ2-6; D ambiguous. Germline V gene lookup returns CDR1 SGHAT and CDR2 FQNNGV. V was pared by 5 bases and J by 0 bases, with 14 bases between. The CDR3 loop spans 17 amino acids. The chain's CDR3 is CASSPNRPSSGANVLTF. CDR3 DNA sequence: TGTGCCAGCAGCCCGAATAGGCCTAGCTCTGGGGCCAACGTCCTGACTTTC.

This chain joins TRBV6-4 and TRBJ2-7; 10 positions match TRBD2. The V segment lost 6 bases and the J segment 7 bases; nucleotides outside the gene matches: 15. The CDR3 has 16 residues. Looked up from germline, CDR1 is MRHNA and CDR2 is SNTAGT. This CDR3 is CASRLSGGAPYNEQYF. The DNA of the CDR3 is TGTGCCAGCAGACTCAGCGGGGGGGCCCCCTACAATGAGCAGTACTTC.

This clonotype showed up just a few times. This chain links TRBV12-3 or TRBV12-4 with TRBJ2-4; 7 nucleotides align to TRBD1. The length of the CDR3 is 15 residues. V shed 6 bases, J shed 2 bases, and the junction held 7 bases outside the gene matches. The CDR3 spells CASRSHRGPKNIQYF. CDR3 nucleotide sequence: TGTGCCAGCAGAAGCCACAGGGGTCCCAAAAACATTCAGTACTTC.

This chain uses TRBV6-5 with TRBJ2-5; D ambiguous. In germline, CDR1 is MNHEY, CDR2 SVGAGI. V shed 1 base and J shed 11 bases, with 17 bases lying between them. The CDR3 has 14 residues. CDR3 amino acids: CASSYLKAYNEQYF. The CDR3 DNA sequence: TGTGCCAGCAGTTACTTAAAAGCCTACAATGAGCAGTACTTC.

This clonotype has more than one count but fewer than ten. The CDR3 reads CAISDYRGTDTQYF. CDR3 bases: TGTGCCATCAGTGACTACAGGGGCACAGATACGCAGTATTTT. V gene TRBV10-3 combines with J gene TRBJ2-3; possibly TRBD1 for D (6 bases). There are 14 residues in the CDR3. Looked up from germline, CDR1 is ENHRY and CDR2 is SYGVKD. V lost 3 bases and J 1 base, leaving 8 bases between the germline ends.

This clonotype was counted at least ten times. The chain has TRBV6-2 or TRBV6-3 and TRBJ2-5; 9 bases match TRBD1. CDR1 is MNHEY and CDR2 is SVGEGT in the germline V gene. Unmatched junction bases numbered 10, after V lost 5 bases and J lost 6 bases. This CDR3 is built from 15 residues. The CDR3 protein is CASSPTGGSTKTQYF. For the CDR3, the DNA is TGTGCCAGCAGTCCGACAGGGGGATCTACAAAGACCCAGTACTTC.

This clonotype was found once. CDR3 residues: CASRQVNNQPQHF. The DNA of the CDR3 is TGTGCCAGCAGGCAGGTAAACAATCAGCCCCAGCATTTT. V and J are TRBV6-1 and TRBJ1-5; D remains unclear. CDR3 length: 13 residues. Trimming pared 6 bases from V and 3 bases from J, leaving 9 bases between. CDR1 is MNHNS, CDR2 SASEGT, per germline.

This clonotype was found a few times. The rearrangement uses TRBV6-5 and TRBJ1-4; TRBD1 aligns across 9 bases. Germline-derived CDR1 and CDR2 are MNHEY and SVGAGI. The CDR3 contains 16 residues. V lost 4 bases and J lost 2; bases outside the gene matches: 5. CDR3 loop: CASSLDRGGTNEKLFF. CDR3 coding DNA: TGTGCCAGCAGTTTGGACAGGGGAGGCACTAATGAAAAACTGTTTTTT.

The sample holds a few counts of this clonotype. The chain has TRBV7-9 and TRBJ2-7; D is undetermined. The CDR3 totals 16 residues. The germline V and J ends were trimmed by 1 base and 2 bases, with 15 bases remaining between them. Germline V gives CDR1 SEHNR, CDR2 FQNEAQ (reference sequence). The CDR3 nucleotides are TGTGCCAGCAGCTTAGATGCCGCCATCTCCCCCTACGAGCAGTACTTC. This encodes CASSLDAAISPYEQYF.

The chain uses TRBV12-3 or TRBV12-4 and TRBJ1-1, with D perhaps TRBD1 (5 bases). The CDR3 sequence is 14 residues long. The V end lost 5 bases, the J end lost 4 bases, and 14 bases lay between the germline ends. CDR3 in DNA: TGTGCCAGCAGTGTTTCCAGGGCGGGCACTGAAGCTTTCTTT. This encodes CASSVSRAGTEAFF.

This clonotype was found a few times. The chain joins TRBV27 to TRBJ2-5; the D gene is possibly TRBD1 (5 bases). V lost 5 bases to trimming and J lost 4 bases, with 11 bases between them. Germline lookup yields CDR1 MNHEY and CDR2 SMNVEV (reference sequence). This CDR3 contains 13 residues. In nucleotides, the CDR3 is TGTGCCAGCAGTGTACCAGGGATAGAGACCCAGTACTTC. Protein: CASSVPGIETQYF.

The chain carries TRBV6-4 and TRBJ2-3; D not resolved. V was pared by 2 bases and J by 0 bases, with 3 bases between. Germline lookup yields CDR1 MRHNA and CDR2 SNTAGT. CDR3 length: 13 residues. The CDR3 DNA sequence: TGTGCCAGCAGTGACAGAAGCACAGATACGCAGTATTTT. This sequence encodes CASSDRSTDTQYF.

The chain links TRBV29-1 to TRBJ2-4, with D perhaps TRBD1 or TRBD2 (5 bases each). In germline, CDR1 is SQVTM, CDR2 ANQGSEA. This CDR3 is built from 15 residues. V dropped 4 bases and J dropped 4 bases, with 17 bases sitting between them. The CDR3 loop reads CSVGGDPGPKNIQYF. The CDR3 DNA is TGCAGCGTTGGAGGTGATCCGGGGCCAAAAAACATTCAGTACTTC. The full variable domain, rest sourced from reference TRBV29-1 and TRBJ2-4, is SAVISQKPSRDICQRGTSLTIQCQVDSQVTMMFWYRQQPGQSLTLIATANQGSEATYESGFVIDKFPISRPNLTFSTLTVSNMSPEDSSIYLCSVGGDPGPKNIQYFGAGTRLSVL.

The V call is TRBV7-2, the J call TRBJ2-5; 9 bases align to TRBD2. Germline-derived CDR1 and CDR2 are SGHTA and FQGNSA. Germline trimming cut 8 bases from V and 11 bases from J; bases unmatched to any gene: 15. The CDR3 runs to 14 residues. CDR3 protein: CASSRGGPYNEQYF. Written as DNA, the CDR3 is TGTGCCAGCTCGCGGGGGGGGCCCTACAATGAGCAGTACTTC. The variable domain in full, with the rest retrieved from reference TRBV7-2 and TRBJ2-5, is GAGVSQSPSNKVTEKGKDVELRCDPISGHTALYWYRQSLGQGLEFLIYFQGNSAPDKSGLPSDRFSAERTGGSVSTLTIQRTQQEDSAVYLCASSRGGPYNEQYFGPGTRLLVL.

This clonotype was observed at least ten times. The CDR3: CASEGTSATTYGYTF. For the CDR3, the DNA is TGTGCCAGCGAAGGGACATCCGCGACGACTTATGGCTACACCTTC. V usage is TRBV25-1 and J usage is TRBJ1-2; maybe TRBD1 (6 bases). Germline lookup yields CDR1 MGHDK and CDR2 SYGVNS. The CDR3 loop spans 15 amino acids. V shed 8 bases and J shed 5 bases, with 21 bases lying between them.